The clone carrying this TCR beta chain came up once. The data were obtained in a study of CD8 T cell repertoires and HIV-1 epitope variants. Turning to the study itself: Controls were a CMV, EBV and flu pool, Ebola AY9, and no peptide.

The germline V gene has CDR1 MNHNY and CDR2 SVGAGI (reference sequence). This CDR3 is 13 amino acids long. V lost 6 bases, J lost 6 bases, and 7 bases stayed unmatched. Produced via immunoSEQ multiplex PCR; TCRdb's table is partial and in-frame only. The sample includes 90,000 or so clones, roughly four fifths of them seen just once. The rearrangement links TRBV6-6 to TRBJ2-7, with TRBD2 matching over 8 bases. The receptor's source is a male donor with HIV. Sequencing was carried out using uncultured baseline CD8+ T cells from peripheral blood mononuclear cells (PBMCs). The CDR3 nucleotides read TGTGCCAGCAGAGCGGGAGCAATTTCCGAGCAGTACTTC. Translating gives CASRAGAISEQYF.